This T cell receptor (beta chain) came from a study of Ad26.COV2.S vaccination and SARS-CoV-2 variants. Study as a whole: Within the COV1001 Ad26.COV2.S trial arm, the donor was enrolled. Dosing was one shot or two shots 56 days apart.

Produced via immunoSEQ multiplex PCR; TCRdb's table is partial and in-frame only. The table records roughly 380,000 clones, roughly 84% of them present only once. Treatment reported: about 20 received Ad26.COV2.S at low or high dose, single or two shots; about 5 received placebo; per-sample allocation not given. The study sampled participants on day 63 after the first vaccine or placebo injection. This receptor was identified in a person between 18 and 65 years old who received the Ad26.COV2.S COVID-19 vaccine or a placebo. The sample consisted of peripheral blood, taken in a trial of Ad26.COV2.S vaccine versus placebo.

Here the CDR3 DNA reads TGTGCCAGCAGTGAGGGGGACTACAGGACCCAGTACTTC. It translates to CASSEGDYRTQYF. This sequence joins TRBV25-1 and TRBJ2-5; the match to TRBD2 covers 7 bases. The germline gives CDR1 MGHDK, CDR2 SYGVNS. The V and J ends lost 3 bases and 7 bases, in that order; junction bases with no gene match: 5. The CDR3 is 13 amino acids.